This T cell receptor (beta chain) was identified in a study of technical replicates of blood from several donors. Generated by immunoSEQ multiplex PCR, the TCRdb table keeps only in-frame clones and is missing some. The sample has some 57,000 clones; roughly 91% are singletons. In its sample, this clone was seen once. The germline CDR1 and CDR2 sequences are MNHEY and SVGAGI. The CDR3 is made up of 13 amino acids. V was shortened by 6 bases and J by 7 bases, with 15 bases between the two germline ends. The J gene is TRBJ1-2, the V gene TRBV6-5, with D maybe TRBD1 (5 bases). The receptor was derived from a human donor in good health. Some clones in this sample may be carry-over from other donors' samples. Sample: PBMCs. The CDR3 loop reads CASSRQGGVGYTF. CDR3 DNA sequence: TGTGCCAGCAGCAGGCAGGGTGGGGTTGGCTACACCTTC.